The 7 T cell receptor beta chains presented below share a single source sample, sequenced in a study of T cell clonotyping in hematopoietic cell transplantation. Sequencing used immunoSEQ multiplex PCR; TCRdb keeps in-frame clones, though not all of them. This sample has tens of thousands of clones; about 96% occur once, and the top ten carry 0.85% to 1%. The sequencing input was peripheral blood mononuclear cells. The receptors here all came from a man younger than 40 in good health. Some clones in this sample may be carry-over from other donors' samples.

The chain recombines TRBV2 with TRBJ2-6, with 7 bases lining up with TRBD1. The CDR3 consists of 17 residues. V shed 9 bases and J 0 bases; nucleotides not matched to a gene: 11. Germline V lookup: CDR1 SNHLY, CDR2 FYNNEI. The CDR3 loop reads CASEDRVWDSGANVLTF. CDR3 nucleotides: TGTGCCAGTGAAGACAGGGTGTGGGACTCTGGGGCCAACGTCCTGACTTTC.

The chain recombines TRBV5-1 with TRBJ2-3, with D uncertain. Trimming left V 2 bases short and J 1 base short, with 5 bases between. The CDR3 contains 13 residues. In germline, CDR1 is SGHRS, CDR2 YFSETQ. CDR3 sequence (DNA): TGCGCCAGCAGCTTTCCTCGCACAGATACGCAGTATTTT. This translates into CASSFPRTDTQYF.

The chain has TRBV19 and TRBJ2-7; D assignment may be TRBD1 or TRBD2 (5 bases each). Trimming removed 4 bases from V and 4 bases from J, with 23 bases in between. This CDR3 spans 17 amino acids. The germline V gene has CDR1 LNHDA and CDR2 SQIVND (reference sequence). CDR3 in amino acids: CASSTTDFPGRVYEQYF. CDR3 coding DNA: TGTGCCAGTAGTACTACAGACTTCCCAGGGCGGGTTTACGAGCAGTACTTC.

CDR3 DNA: TGCGCCAGCAGTACAGAGAGCCGAGCTTTCTTT. It codes for CASSTESRAFF. The chain links TRBV10-2 to TRBJ1-1; D remains ambiguous. The CDR3 has 11 residues. Per germline, CDR1 WSHSY and CDR2 SAAADI. V was pared by 5 bases and J by 10 bases, with 11 bases between.

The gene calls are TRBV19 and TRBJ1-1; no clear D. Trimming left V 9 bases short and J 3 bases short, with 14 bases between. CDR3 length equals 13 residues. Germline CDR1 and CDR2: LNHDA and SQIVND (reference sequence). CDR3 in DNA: TGTGCCAGCAGCCCGACCTTTTACACTGAAGCTTTCTTT. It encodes CASSPTFYTEAFF.

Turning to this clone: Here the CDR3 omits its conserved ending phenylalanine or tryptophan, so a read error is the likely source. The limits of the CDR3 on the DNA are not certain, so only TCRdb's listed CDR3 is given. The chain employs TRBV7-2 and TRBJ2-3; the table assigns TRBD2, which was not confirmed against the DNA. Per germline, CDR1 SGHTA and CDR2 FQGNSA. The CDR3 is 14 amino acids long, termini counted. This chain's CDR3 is CASSFSLRTSGLRL.

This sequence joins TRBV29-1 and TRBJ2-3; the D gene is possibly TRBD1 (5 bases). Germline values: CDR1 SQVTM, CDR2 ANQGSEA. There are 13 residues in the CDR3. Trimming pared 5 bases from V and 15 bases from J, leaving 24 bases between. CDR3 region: CSVQTQGRTQAYF. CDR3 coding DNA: TGCAGCGTTCAGACCCAGGGAAGGACCCAGGCTTATTTT.